The sequence of this T cell receptor (beta chain) was determined in a study of radiotherapy plus CTLA-4 blockade in lung cancer. Study results and limitations: Alongside interferon-beta, early blood T cell clone dynamics were reportedly the best predictor of response. Expansion of tumor-derived TCR clones was observed in blood after radiotherapy plus ipilimumab.

Each patient with chemo-refractory metastatic non-small-cell lung cancer was treated with focal radiation plus CTLA-4 blockade using ipilimumab. On this clone itself: Its antigen remains unidentified.

This table comes from immunoSEQ multiplex PCR, and its TCRdb copy is limited to in-frame clones, with some not included. The sample shows approximately 30,000 clones, roughly four fifths of them seen only once. This sample comprised peripheral blood, obtained from a patient treated with radiotherapy plus ipilimumab. The clonotype was recovered from a human donor with non-small cell lung cancer that progressed on radiotherapy plus ipilimumab.

This chain's CDR3 is CASSSPGTGGSPLHF. CDR3 coding DNA: TGTGCCAGCAGCTCCCCTGGGACAGGTGGTTCACCCCTCCACTTT. The V gene is TRBV7-9, the J gene TRBJ1-6; TRBD1 agrees at 8 bases. This CDR3 has 15 amino acids. CDR1 and CDR2 (germline): SEHNR, FQNEAQ (reference sequence). J lost 9 bases, V lost 4 bases, and 8 bases had no gene match.